This T cell receptor (beta chain) was obtained from a study of T-cell memory formation after mild COVID-19. After removal of 4 bases from V and 7 bases from J, the junction contained 6 bases not matched to a gene. The CDR3 has 13 amino acids. CDR1 SGHNT and CDR2 YYREEE come from the germline V gene (reference sequence). Whole-study results and caveats: Largely, contracting CD4+ clones fell within CM and EM, and contracting CD8+ clones within EMRA. Pre-infection memory held some responding clones, suggesting pre-existing cross-reactive T cells responded.

TCRdb re-called the 5' RACE reads with MiXCR, one entry per CDR3 protein. The sample yields roughly 600,000 distinct CDR3 sequences, roughly 18% seen once. A word on this clonotype: The antigen remains undetermined.

The chain couples TRBV5-4 to TRBJ1-2; 8 positions agree with TRBD1. The clonotype was recovered from an adult woman who had mild COVID-19 (a few samples of this study predate the infection). Cell type and time point are not known. The sequenced material came from PBMCs or a T cell subset sorted from them (not recorded which). The CDR3: CASSLDRESGYTF. DNA for the CDR3: TGTGCCAGCAGCCTGGACAGGGAATCTGGCTACACCTTC.